These T cell receptor beta chains were read from a single sample in a study of blood T cell repertoires in COVID-19. Clones were sequenced by immunoSEQ multiplex PCR, and TCRdb holds only the in-frame ones, with some missing. The sample contains roughly 65,000 clones, 70% to 90% of which appear only once. What was sequenced was peripheral blood. The origin of the receptors is a man aged 45-65 years with acute or convalescent COVID-19. Each CDR3 is given with its conserved first and last residue.

TRBJ2-7 TRBV9 CASSVTSSGLDYEQYF
TRBJ2-7 TRBV4-1 CASSQTASNYEQYF
TRBJ2-1 TRBV6-4 CASSDLGGNEQFF
TRBJ1-2 TRBV12-3/TRBV12-4 CASRRRYGYTF
TRBJ2-3 TRBV7-3 CASSPRGASTDTQYF
TRBJ1-5 TRBV30 CAWSQAHNQPQHF
TRBJ1-3 TRBV28 CASTAGGGRGNTIYF
TRBJ2-1 TRBV11-2 CASSLELEKFF
TRBJ2-7 TRBV5-1 CASSLGTGSLEQYF
TRBJ1-2 TRBV18 CASSPPGFHGYTF
TRBJ2-2 TRBV3-1/TRBV3-2 CASSQGLAAPGELFF
TRBJ1-2 TRBV27 CASSLINRGRVDYGYTF
TRBJ1-2 TRBV28 CASSLLGHDNYGYTF
TRBJ1-6 TRBV6-5 CASSYSRSRDSPLHF
TRBJ1-5 TRBV27 CASSFQGPNQPQHF
TRBJ2-2 TRBV5-1 CASSLGPSGSITAGELFF
TRBJ1-1 TRBV28 CASLNSRNTEAFF
TRBJ2-5 TRBV2 CASGGQETQYF
TRBJ1-1 TRBV6-5 CASSYSSGTLNTEAFF
TRBJ1-2 TRBV23-1 CATSRPRQGSVNYGYTF
TRBJ2-1 TRBV28 CASSPSSSEYNEQFF
TRBJ2-7 TRBV5-1 CASSLGEPGLADPYEQYF
TRBJ1-1 TRBV3-1/TRBV3-2 CASSPYTGNTEAFF
TRBJ1-2 TRBV9 CASSDLETGGHYGYTF
TRBJ2-5 TRBV10-3 CATRLGGTQYF
TRBJ1-1 TRBV18 CASSPQLGEGGNTEAFF
TRBJ1-5 TRBV7-9 CASSLNAFLPQHF
TRBJ1-1 TRBV6-5 CASSWTGGPMNTEAFF
TRBJ1-5 TRBV7-9 CASSLGTGRPQHF
TRBJ1-2 TRBV10-3 CAIRGQGGNGYTF
TRBJ1-3 TRBV21-1 CASSKARGSGNTIYF
TRBJ1-1 TRBV10-1 CASSSGLMNTEAFF
TRBJ2-1 TRBV7-3 CASSFPGVPYNEQFF
TRBJ2-5 TRBV10-3 CAISVGGSRGETQYF
TRBJ2-5 TRBV23-1 CASRVRVETQYF
TRBJ2-3 TRBV30 CAWSLAGTRTDTQYF
TRBJ2-5 TRBV7-2 CASSFNRGNQETQYF
TRBJ1-2 TRBV5-1 CASSPTGNYGYTF
TRBJ1-6 TRBV5-4 CASSSGSSNSPLHF
TRBJ2-1 TRBV19 CASSFAGGINEQFF
TRBJ1-2 TRBV28 CASSLGRTGQYGYTF
TRBJ1-1 TRBV6-5 CASSTGGDTEAFF